Listed here are 13 T cell receptor beta chains from one sample, sequenced in a study of blood T cell repertoires in COVID-19. Assay used: immunoSEQ multiplex PCR; TCRdb lists only in-frame clones, some missing. The table lists roughly 180,000 clones, over 70% of them singletons. The material sequenced was PBMCs or T cells enriched from blood (not recorded which). The receptors originated from a man between 45 and 60 years old who had recovered from COVID-19.

The rearrangement joins TRBV25-1 to TRBJ2-4; TRBD1 matches 7 bases. Germline V gene lookup returns CDR1 MGHDK and CDR2 SYGVNS. CDR3 size: 17 residues. V lost 5 bases to trimming and J lost 2 bases; unmatched junction nucleotides: 12. The chain's CDR3 is CASSSPFEGATKNIQYF. In nucleotides, the CDR3 is TGTGCCAGCAGTTCCCCTTTCGAGGGGGCAACCAAAAACATTCAGTACTTC.

The rearrangement joins TRBV5-1 to TRBJ2-1; 12 bases line up with TRBD2. J was trimmed by 6 bases and V by 7 bases; bases with no gene match: 8. Germline CDR1 is SGHRS and CDR2 is YFSETQ. CDR3 length: 15 amino acids. The CDR3 coding sequence is TGCGCCAGCTCCTTAGGACTAGCGGGACTCAATGAGCAGTTCTTC. As protein: CASSLGLAGLNEQFF.

The chain couples TRBV24-1 to TRBJ2-5, with 10 bases fitting TRBD1. J lost 7 bases, V lost 4 bases, and 8 bases had no gene match. The CDR3 is made up of 15 amino acids. In germline, CDR1 is KGHDR, CDR2 SFDVKD. Written as DNA, the CDR3 is TGTGCCACCAGTGACCCCGGACAGGGGGGAAGGACCCAGTACTTC. It is translated as CATSDPGQGGRTQYF.

The chain uses TRBV5-1 and TRBJ2-1; TRBD1 might be the D (5 bases). CDR1 and CDR2 from the germline V gene are SGHRS and YFSETQ. There are 17 residues in the CDR3. Trimming removed 0 bases at V and 5 bases at J, with 18 bases between. The CDR3 nucleotides are TGCGCCAGCAGCTTGGAAGGGGCCCTGAAGTGGGACAATGAGCAGTTCTTC. It translates to CASSLEGALKWDNEQFF.

This rearrangement joins TRBV5-1 to TRBJ1-1; 10 nucleotides match TRBD1. This CDR3 has 14 residues. V was pared by 4 bases and J by 4 bases, with 4 bases of the junction left unmatched. Germline assignment: CDR1 SGHRS and CDR2 YFSETQ. The CDR3 loop is CASSGGTGATEAFF. The DNA for the CDR3 is TGCGCCAGCAGCGGGGGGACAGGGGCCACTGAAGCTTTCTTT.

The chain carries TRBV7-9 and TRBJ2-5; D is perhaps TRBD2 (5 bases). Germline V gene data show CDR1 as SEHNR and CDR2 as FQNEAQ (reference sequence). V was pared by 3 bases and J by 10 bases, with 12 bases between. CDR3 length: 12 amino acids. CDR3 loop: CASSFDRGGQYF. In DNA form, the CDR3 reads TGTGCCAGCAGCTTTGATAGAGGAGGCCAGTACTTC.

This sequence joins TRBV9 and TRBJ2-3; D is perhaps TRBD2 (6 bases). This CDR3 has 17 amino acids. Between the trimmed V and J ends, which lost 3 bases and 2 bases, there was a span of 19 bases. The germline V gene encodes CDR1 SGDLS and CDR2 YYNGEE. The CDR3 spells CASSALGIAAYTDTQYF. DNA of the CDR3: TGTGCCAGCAGCGCCCTTGGGATAGCGGCCTACACAGATACGCAGTATTTT. Full variable domain (rest looked up from reference TRBV9 and TRBJ2-3): DSGVTQTPKHLITATGQRVTLRCSPRSGDLSVYWYQQSLDQGLQFLIQYYNGEERAKGNILERFSAQQFPDLHSELNLSSLELGDSALYFCASSALGIAAYTDTQYFGPGTRLTVL.

The chain recombines TRBV5-1 with TRBJ1-2; a weak D match, TRBD1 (6 bases). The CDR3 loop spans 13 amino acids. V was shortened by 2 bases and J by 5 bases, with 10 bases between the two germline ends. CDR1 and CDR2 from the germline V gene are SGHRS and YFSETQ. CDR3 in amino acids: CASSLNQGYGYTF. CDR3 coding DNA: TGCGCCAGCAGCTTAAACCAGGGGTATGGCTACACCTTC.

This clone occurred once. The chain combines TRBV28 with TRBJ1-4, with D hard to call. Trimming cost V 10 bases and J 2 bases, with 11 bases left between them. The CDR3 runs 13 residues. CDR1 MDHEN and CDR2 SYDVKM come from the germline V gene. CDR3: CATIKETNEKLFF. The CDR3 DNA sequence: TGTGCCACCATAAAAGAGACTAATGAAAAACTGTTTTTT.

The rearrangement links TRBV5-1 to TRBJ2-1; the D gene is possibly TRBD1 (5 bases). V lost 0 bases, J lost 1 base, and 8 bases lay in between. The CDR3 has 15 amino acids. Germline values: CDR1 SGHRS, CDR2 YFSETQ. The DNA of the CDR3 is TGCGCCAGCAGCTTGGCGGCAGGGTCCTACAATGAGCAGTTCTTC. Protein: CASSLAAGSYNEQFF.

The genes are TRBV5-6 and TRBJ2-7; D call uncertain. Germline CDR1 SGHDT, CDR2 YYEEEE. The CDR3 consists of 14 residues. Between the trimmed V and J ends, which lost 7 bases and 3 bases, there was a span of 17 bases. Written as DNA, the CDR3 is TGTGCCAGCCGCTCCCGCAGATTTTTCTACGAGCAGTACTTC. Residues: CASRSRRFFYEQYF. The full variable domain, rest sourced from reference TRBV5-6 and TRBJ2-7, is DAGVTQSPTHLIKTRGQQVTLRCSPKSGHDTVSWYQQALGQGPQFIFQYYEEEERQRGNFPDRFSGHQFPNYSSELNVNALLLGDSALYLCASRSRRFFYEQYFGPGTRLTVT.

The table lists this clone with a count of one. The chain joins TRBV5-1 to TRBJ2-3, with TRBD2 matching 9 bases. The CDR3 sequence is 17 residues long. The V gene's germline CDR1 is SGHRS and CDR2 YFSETQ. V lost 0 bases and J lost 0; bases outside the gene matches: 5. The CDR3 region is CASSLEVAGDSTDTQYF. The CDR3 nucleotides are TGCGCCAGCAGCTTGGAAGTAGCGGGGGATAGCACAGATACGCAGTATTTT.

The CDR3 DNA follows: TGTGCCAGTAGCCAAGGCTGGGACAGAGGCTATGGCTACACCTTC. Translated: CASSQGWDRGYGYTF. V usage is TRBV19 and J usage is TRBJ1-2; TRBD1 aligns across 7 bases. V was pared by 6 bases and J by 4 bases, with 11 bases of the junction left unmatched. CDR1 and CDR2 from the germline V gene are LNHDA and SQIVND (reference sequence). This CDR3 is 15 amino acids long.